Shown below are 4 T cell receptor beta chains from a single sample sequenced in a study of shared clonotypes between healthy human individuals. Clones were sequenced by immunoSEQ multiplex PCR, and TCRdb holds only the in-frame ones, with some missing. The sample consists of around 2.5 million clones, 90% to 95% of them appearing once. The sequencing input was naive CD4+ T cells from PBMCs. The sample's subset: CD45RA+ positively selected. Every receptor here comes from a man aged 18 to 29 in good health. Some clones in this sample may be carry-over from other donors' samples.

This sequence joins TRBV19 and TRBJ1-5; the D gene is possibly TRBD1 (5 bases). The CDR3 contains 15 residues. V dropped 3 bases and J dropped 2 bases, with 11 bases sitting between them. Germline V gene data show CDR1 as LNHDA and CDR2 as SQIVND (reference sequence). CDR3 nucleotide sequence: TGTGCCAGTAGTATTGGGGGGTATGGCAATCAGCCCCAGCATTTT. Encoded protein: CASSIGGYGNQPQHF.

The chain carries TRBV4-3 and TRBJ2-1, with TRBD2 matching over 9 bases. The germline V gene encodes CDR1 LGHNA and CDR2 YSLEER. Unmatched junction bases numbered 4, after V lost 1 base and J lost 0 bases. The CDR3 extends over 17 amino acids. The DNA of the CDR3 is TGCGCCAGCAGCCAAGGGCTAGCGGGGAGCTCCTACAATGAGCAGTTCTTC. It translates to CASSQGLAGSSYNEQFF.

The chain's CDR3 is CASSSYRGQQPQHF. The CDR3 DNA reads as TGTGCCAGCAGCTCCTACAGGGGTCAGCAGCCCCAGCATTTT. This chain uses TRBV5-8 with TRBJ1-5, with 7 bases matching TRBD1. The CDR3 loop spans 14 amino acids. Germline V gene lookup returns CDR1 SGHTS and CDR2 YDEGEE. V lost 3 bases to trimming and J lost 7 bases; unmatched junction nucleotides: 7.

The chain carries TRBV5-1 and TRBJ1-5; D is possibly TRBD1 (6 bases). V shed 4 bases and J shed 3 bases, with 14 bases lying between them. Looked up from germline, CDR1 is SGHRS and CDR2 is YFSETQ. This CDR3 spans 15 amino acids. The CDR3 region is CASSPGAGNNQPQHF. CDR3 bases: TGCGCCAGCAGCCCAGGGGCGGGAAACAATCAGCCCCAGCATTTT.